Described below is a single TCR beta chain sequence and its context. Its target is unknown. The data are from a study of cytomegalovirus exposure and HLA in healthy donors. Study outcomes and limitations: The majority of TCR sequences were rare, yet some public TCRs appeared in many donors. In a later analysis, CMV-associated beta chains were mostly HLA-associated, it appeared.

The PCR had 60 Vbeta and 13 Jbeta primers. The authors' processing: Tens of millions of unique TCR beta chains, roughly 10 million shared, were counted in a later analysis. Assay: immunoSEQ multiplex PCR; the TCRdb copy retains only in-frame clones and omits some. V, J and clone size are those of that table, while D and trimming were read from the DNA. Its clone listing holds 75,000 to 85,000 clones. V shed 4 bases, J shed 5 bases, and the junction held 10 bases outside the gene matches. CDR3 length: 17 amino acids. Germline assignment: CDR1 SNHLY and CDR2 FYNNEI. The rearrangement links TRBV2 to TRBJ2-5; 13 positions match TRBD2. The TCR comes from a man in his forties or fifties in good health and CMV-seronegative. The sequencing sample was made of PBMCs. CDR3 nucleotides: TGTGCCAGCAGTGTCCCAACTAGCGGGGGGGCCATTGAGACCCAGTACTTC. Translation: CASSVPTSGGAIETQYF.